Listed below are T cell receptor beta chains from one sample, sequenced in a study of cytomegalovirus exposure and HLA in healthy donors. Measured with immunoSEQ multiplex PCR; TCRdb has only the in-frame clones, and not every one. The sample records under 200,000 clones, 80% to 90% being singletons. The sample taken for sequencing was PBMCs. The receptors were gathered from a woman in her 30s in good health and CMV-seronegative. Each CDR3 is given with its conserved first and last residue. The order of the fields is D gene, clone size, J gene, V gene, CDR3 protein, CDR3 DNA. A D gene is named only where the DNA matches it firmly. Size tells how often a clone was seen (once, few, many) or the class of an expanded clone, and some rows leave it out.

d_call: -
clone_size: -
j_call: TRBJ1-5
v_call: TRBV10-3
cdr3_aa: CAISERSPSNQPQHF
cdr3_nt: TGTGCCATCAGTGAGCGGTCACCCAGCAATCAGCCCCAGCATTTT

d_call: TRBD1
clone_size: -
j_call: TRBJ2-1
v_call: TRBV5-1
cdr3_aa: CASSLGDRGRDPHNEQFF
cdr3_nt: TGCGCCAGCAGCCTAGGAGACAGGGGGCGCGATCCCCACAATGAGCAGTTCTTC

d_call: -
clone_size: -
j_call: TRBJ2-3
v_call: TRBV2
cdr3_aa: CASSPEGELLSTDTQYF
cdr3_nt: TGTGCCAGCAGTCCGGAGGGAGAGCTGCTTAGCACAGATACGCAGTATTTT

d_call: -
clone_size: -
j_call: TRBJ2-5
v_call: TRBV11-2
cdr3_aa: CASSTRVETQYF
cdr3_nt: TGTGCCAGCAGCACGAGAGTGGAGACCCAGTACTTC

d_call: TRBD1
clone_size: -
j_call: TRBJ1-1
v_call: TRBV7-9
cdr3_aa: CASRSGQGGWGTEAFF
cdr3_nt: TGTGCCAGCAGGTCGGGACAGGGCGGTTGGGGCACTGAAGCTTTCTTT

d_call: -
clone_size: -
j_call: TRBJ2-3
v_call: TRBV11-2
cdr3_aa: CASSQSGDTQYF
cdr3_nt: TGTGCCAGCAGCCAATCAGGGGATACGCAGTATTTT

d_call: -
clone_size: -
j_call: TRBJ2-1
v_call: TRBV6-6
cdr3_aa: CASSYGDAGNEQFF
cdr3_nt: TGTGCCAGCAGTTACGGCGACGCGGGGAATGAGCAGTTCTTC

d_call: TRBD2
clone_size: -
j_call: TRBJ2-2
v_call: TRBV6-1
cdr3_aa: CASYWTSGSTGELFF
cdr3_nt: TGTGCCAGCTATTGGACTAGCGGGAGTACCGGGGAGCTGTTTTTT

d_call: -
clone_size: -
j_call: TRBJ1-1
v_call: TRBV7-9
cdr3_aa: CASSKDSQTEAFF
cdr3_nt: TGTGCCAGCAGCAAGGACAGCCAAACTGAAGCTTTCTTT

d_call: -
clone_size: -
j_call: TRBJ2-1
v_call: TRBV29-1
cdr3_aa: CSVDIQGRSEQFF
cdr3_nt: TGCAGCGTCGACATACAGGGAAGGTCTGAGCAGTTCTTC

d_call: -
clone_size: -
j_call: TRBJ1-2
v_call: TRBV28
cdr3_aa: CASSFGLIYGYTF
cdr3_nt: TGTGCCAGCAGTTTTGGACTGATCTATGGCTACACCTTC

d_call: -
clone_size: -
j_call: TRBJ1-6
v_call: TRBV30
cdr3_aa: CAWSVGAGDNSPLHF
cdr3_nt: TGTGCCTGGAGTGTTGGGGCGGGAGATAATTCACCCCTCCACTTT

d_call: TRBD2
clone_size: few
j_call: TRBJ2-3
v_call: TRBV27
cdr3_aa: CASSIQGPSGSSIF
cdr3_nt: TGTGCCAGCTCAATACAGGGCCCCAGCGGGAGCAGTATTTTT

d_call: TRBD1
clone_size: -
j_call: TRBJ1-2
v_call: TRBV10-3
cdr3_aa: CAISESAQGVINYGYTF
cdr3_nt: TGTGCCATCAGTGAGTCGGCCCAGGGGGTGATTAACTATGGCTACACCTTC

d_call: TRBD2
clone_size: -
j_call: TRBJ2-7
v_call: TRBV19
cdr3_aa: CASTPLAGVYEQYF
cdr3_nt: TGTGCCAGTACCCCTCTAGCGGGAGTATACGAGCAGTACTTC

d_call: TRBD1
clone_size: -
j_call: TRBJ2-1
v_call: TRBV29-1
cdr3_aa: CSVTGTGGVEQFF
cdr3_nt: TGCAGCGTAACCGGGACAGGGGGCGTTGAGCAGTTCTTC

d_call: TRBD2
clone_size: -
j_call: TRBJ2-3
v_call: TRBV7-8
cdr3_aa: CASSLLTGTSGPLGTQYF
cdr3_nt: TGTGCCAGCAGCTTACTAACCGGGACTAGCGGTCCCCTGGGGACGCAGTATTTT

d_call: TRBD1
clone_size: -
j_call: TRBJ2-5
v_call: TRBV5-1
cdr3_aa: CASSIGQGLIGMETQYF
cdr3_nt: TGCGCCAGCAGCATAGGACAGGGGTTAATAGGGATGGAGACCCAGTACTTC

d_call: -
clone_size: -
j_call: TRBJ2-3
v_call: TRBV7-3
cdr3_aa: CASSPLGGRGTDTQYF
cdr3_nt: TGTGCCAGCAGCCCCCTTGGGGGGCGGGGGACAGATACGCAGTATTTT

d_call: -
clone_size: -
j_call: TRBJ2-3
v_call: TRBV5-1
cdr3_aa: CASSWGEATQYF
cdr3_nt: TGCGCCAGCAGCTGGGGGGAAGCTACGCAGTATTTT

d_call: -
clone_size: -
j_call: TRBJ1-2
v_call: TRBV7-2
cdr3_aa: CASSLTAGAIYGYTF
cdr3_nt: TGTGCCAGCAGCTTAACGGCGGGGGCTATCTATGGCTACACCTTC

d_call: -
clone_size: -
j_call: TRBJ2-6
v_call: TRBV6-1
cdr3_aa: CASSGAGPISPGANVLTF
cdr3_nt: TGTGCCAGCAGTGGGGCTGGCCCGATATCCCCTGGGGCCAACGTCCTGACTTTC

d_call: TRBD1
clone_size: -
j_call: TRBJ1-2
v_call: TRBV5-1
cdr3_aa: CASSLGQGDGYTF
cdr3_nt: TGCGCCAGCAGCTTGGGACAGGGAGATGGCTACACCTTC

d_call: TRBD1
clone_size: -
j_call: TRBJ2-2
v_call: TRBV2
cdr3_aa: CASTSRGPGELFF
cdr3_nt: TGTGCCAGCACCTCCAGGGGGCCCGGGGAGCTGTTTTTT

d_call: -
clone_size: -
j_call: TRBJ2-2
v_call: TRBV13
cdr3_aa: CASSLEFDSVPGTGELFF
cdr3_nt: TGTGCCAGCAGCTTAGAATTCGACAGCGTCCCGGGCACCGGGGAGCTGTTTTTT

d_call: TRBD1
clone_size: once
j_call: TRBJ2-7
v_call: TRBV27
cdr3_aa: CASSPRTGTNEQYF
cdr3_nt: TGTGCCAGCAGTCCGCGGACAGGGACGAACGAGCAGTACTTC

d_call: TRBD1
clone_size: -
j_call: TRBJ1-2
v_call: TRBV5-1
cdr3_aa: CASSAFKTTGAGYGYTF
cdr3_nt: TGCGCCAGCAGCGCATTTAAAACGACAGGGGCAGGCTATGGCTACACCTTC

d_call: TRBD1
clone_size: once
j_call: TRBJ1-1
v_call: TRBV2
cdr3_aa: CASKNRQGMNTEAFF
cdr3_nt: TGTGCCAGCAAGAACCGACAGGGAATGAACACTGAAGCTTTCTTT

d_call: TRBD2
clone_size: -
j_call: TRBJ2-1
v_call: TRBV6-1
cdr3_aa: CASSRTSGFYNEQFF
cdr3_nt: TGTGCCAGCAGTCGGACTAGCGGGTTCTACAATGAGCAGTTCTTC

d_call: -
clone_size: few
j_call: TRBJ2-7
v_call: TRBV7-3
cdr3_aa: CASSLTYGYEQYF
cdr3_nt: TGTGCCAGCAGCTTAACATACGGCTACGAGCAGTACTTC

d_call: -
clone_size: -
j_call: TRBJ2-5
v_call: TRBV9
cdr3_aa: CASSVGGGEGGGETQYF
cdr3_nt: TGTGCCAGCAGCGTAGGAGGGGGGGAGGGGGGAGGAGAGACCCAGTACTTC

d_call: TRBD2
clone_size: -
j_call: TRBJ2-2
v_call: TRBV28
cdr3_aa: CASRIAGGAAGELFF
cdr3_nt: TGTGCCAGCAGGATAGCGGGAGGGGCGGCCGGGGAGCTGTTTTTT

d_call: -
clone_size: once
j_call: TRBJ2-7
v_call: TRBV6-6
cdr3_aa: CASTLTLTTYEQYF
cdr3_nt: TGTGCCAGCACCCTGACACTTACCACCTACGAGCAGTACTTC

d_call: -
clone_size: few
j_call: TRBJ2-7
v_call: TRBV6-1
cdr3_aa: CASRETVIYEQYF
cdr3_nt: TGTGCCAGCAGGGAGACAGTGATCTACGAGCAGTACTTC

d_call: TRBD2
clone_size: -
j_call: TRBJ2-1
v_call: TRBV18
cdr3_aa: CASSPRDRLAGASYNEQFF
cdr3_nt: TGTGCCAGCTCACCACGGGACAGACTAGCGGGAGCGTCCTACAATGAGCAGTTCTTC

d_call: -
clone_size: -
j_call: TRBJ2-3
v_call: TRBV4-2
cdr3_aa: CASSQEGLAHTDTQYF
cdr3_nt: TGTGCCAGCAGCCAAGAAGGTCTAGCGCACACAGATACGCAGTATTTT

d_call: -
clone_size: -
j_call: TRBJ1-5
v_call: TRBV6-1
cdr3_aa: CASSESLAGRQPQHF
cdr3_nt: TGTGCCAGCAGTGAATCGCTGGCAGGTCGACAGCCCCAGCATTTT

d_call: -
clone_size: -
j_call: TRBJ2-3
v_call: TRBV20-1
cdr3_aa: CSATSADTQYF
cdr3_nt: TGCAGTGCTACTAGCGCGGATACGCAGTATTTT

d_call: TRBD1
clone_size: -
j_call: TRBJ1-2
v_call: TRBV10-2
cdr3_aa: CASFGQASNYGYTF
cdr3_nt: TGCGCCAGCTTTGGACAGGCTTCTAACTATGGCTACACCTTC

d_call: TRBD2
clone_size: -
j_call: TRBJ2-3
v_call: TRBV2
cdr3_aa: CASTGGSTDTQYF
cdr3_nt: TGTGCCTCCACGGGGGGTAGCACAGATACGCAGTATTTT

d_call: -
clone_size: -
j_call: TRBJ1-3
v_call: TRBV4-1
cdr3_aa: CASSQYVVISGNTIYF
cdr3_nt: TGCGCCAGCAGCCAATATGTCGTTATCTCTGGAAACACCATATATTTT

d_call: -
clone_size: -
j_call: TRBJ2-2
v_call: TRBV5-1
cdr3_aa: CASSSSGPGTGELFF
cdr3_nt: TGCGCCAGCAGCTCGAGCGGACCGGGCACCGGGGAGCTGTTTTTT

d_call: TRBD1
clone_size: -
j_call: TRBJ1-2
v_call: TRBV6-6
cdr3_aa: CASILGQGWGYTF
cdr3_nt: TGTGCCAGCATCCTAGGACAGGGTTGGGGCTACACCTTC

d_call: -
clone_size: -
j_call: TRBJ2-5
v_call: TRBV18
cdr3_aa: CASSPPGAETQYF
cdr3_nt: TGTGCCAGCTCACCACCGGGCGCGGAGACCCAGTACTTC

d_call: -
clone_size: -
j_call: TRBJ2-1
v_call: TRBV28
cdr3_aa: CASRHGVPFSEQFF
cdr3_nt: TGTGCCAGCAGACACGGAGTACCCTTTAGTGAGCAGTTCTTC

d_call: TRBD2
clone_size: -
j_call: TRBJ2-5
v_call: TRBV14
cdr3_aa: CASSQVTSGLQETQYF
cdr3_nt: TGTGCCAGCAGCCAAGTGACTAGCGGTCTTCAAGAGACCCAGTACTTC

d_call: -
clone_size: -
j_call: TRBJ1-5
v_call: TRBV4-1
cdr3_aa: CASSLRFNSNQPQHF
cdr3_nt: TGCGCCAGCAGCCTCAGGTTCAATAGCAATCAGCCCCAGCATTTT

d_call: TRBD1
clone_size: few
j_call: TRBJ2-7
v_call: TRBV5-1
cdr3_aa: CASSLDQGAWYEQYF
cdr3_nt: TGCGCCAGCAGCTTGGACCAGGGGGCATGGTACGAGCAGTACTTC

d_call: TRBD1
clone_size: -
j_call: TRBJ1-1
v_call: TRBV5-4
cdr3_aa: CASRTQGMNTEAFF
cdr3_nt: TGTGCCAGCAGGACACAGGGGATGAACACTGAAGCTTTCTTT

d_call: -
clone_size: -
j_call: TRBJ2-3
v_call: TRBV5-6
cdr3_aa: CASSLVEGFDTQYF
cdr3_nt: TGTGCCAGCAGCTTGGTAGAGGGTTTCGATACGCAGTATTTT

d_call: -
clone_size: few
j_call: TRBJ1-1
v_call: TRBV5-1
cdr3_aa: CASSLNRARTEAFF
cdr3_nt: TGCGCCAGCAGCTTGAACAGGGCCCGGACTGAAGCTTTCTTT